This T cell receptor (beta chain) was sequenced during a study of T cells in Graves' hyperthyroidism and ophthalmopathy. Findings and caveats of the study: Most thyroid-expanded clonotypes above 0.001 were also found in blood.

This clonotype was counted many times. Its target is unknown. For Graves' hyperthyroidism to be stable, ophthalmopathy could not progress within 18 months. Patients aged 18 to 65 with hyperthyroidism were newly diagnosed, with duration under 2 months. The CDR3 has 13 residues. V shed 4 bases and J shed 4 bases, with 10 bases lying between them. The germline V gene encodes CDR1 SQVTM and CDR2 ANQGSEA. Amplification targeted TCR beta CDR3 regions from RNA transcripts. With the HTBI primer set, the TCR CDR3 went through a first round of RT-PCR. TCRdb ran MiXCR on the multiplex PCR reads and lists one entry per CDR3 protein. The sample shows a few hundred thousand distinct CDR3 sequences, 46% of them seen only once.

This chain joins TRBV29-1 and TRBJ1-4, with unresolved D. The source material was peripheral blood or thyroid tissue (not recorded which). The origin of this receptor is a woman aged 18-29 years with Graves' hyperthyroidism. CDR3 nucleotide sequence: TGCAGCGTTGGCAGAGGACTTAATGAAAAACTGTTTTTT. Protein: CSVGRGLNEKLFF.